This T cell receptor beta chain was recorded in a study of T cell repertoires in cytomegalovirus infection. This clonotype has just a few counts. Its antigen is undetermined. V lost 3 bases, J lost 5 bases, and 11 bases lay in between. The CDR3 consists of 14 residues. TCRdb re-called the reads through MiXCR, storing one row per CDR3 protein. The sample includes about 900,000 distinct CDR3 sequences, approximately 31% seen only once; the top ten take more than 13%. The TCR was taken from a human donor in good health (CMV status not recorded). Some clones in this sample may be carry-over from other donors' samples. The J gene is TRBJ2-1, the V gene TRBV12-3 or TRBV12-4; possibly TRBD2 for D (5 bases). The sequencing used cultured CD8+ T cells from PBMCs, collected from culture after CMV antigen stimulation. The CDR3 DNA sequence: TGTGCCAGCAGTTTGGGAGTAGGGAACAATGAGCAGTTCTTC. It translates to CASSLGVGNNEQFF.